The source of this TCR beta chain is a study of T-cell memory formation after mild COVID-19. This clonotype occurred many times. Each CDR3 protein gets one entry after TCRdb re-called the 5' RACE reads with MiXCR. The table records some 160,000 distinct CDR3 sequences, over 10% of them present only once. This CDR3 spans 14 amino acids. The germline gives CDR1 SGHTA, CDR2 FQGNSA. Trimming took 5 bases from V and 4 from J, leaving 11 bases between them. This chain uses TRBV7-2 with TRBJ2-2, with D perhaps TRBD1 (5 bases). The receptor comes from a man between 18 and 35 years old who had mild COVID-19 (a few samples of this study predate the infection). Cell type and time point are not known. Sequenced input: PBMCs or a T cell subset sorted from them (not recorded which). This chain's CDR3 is CASSQDILTGELFF. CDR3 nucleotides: TGTGCCAGCAGCCAGGACATCCTCACCGGGGAGCTGTTTTTT.